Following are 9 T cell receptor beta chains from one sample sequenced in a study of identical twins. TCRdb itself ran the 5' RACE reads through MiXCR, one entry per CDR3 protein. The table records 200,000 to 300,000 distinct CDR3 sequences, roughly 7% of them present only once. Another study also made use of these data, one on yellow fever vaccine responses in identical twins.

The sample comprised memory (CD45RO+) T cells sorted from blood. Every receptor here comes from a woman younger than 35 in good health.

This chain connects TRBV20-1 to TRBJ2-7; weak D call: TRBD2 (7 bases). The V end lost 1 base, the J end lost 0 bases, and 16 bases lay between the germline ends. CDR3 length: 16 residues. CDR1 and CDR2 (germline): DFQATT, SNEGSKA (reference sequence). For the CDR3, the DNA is TGCAGTGCTAGAGCGGGGGGCGGAAATAGCTCCTACGAGCAGTACTTC. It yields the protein CSARAGGGNSSYEQYF.

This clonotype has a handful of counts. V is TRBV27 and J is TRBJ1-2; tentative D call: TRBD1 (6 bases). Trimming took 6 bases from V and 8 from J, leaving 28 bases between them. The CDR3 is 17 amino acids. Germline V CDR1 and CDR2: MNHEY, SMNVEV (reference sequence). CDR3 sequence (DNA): TGTGCCAGCAGCTCCCTGTTCTTACGAACAGGGAATGACGGCTACACCTTC. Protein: CASSSLFLRTGNDGYTF.

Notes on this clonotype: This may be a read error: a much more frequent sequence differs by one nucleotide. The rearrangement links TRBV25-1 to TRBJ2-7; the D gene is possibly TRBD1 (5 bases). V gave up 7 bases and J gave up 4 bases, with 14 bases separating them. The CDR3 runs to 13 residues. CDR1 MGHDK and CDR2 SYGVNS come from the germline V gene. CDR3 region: CASTGKVVYEQYF. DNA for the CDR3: TGTGCCAGCACAGGGAAGGTGGTTTACGAGCAGTACTTC.

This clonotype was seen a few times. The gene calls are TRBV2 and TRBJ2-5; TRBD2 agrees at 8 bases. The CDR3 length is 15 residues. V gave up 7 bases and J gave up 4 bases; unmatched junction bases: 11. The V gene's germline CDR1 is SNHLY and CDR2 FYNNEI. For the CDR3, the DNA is TGTGCCAGCACCTGGGGAGCGGGAGTCCGAGAGACCCAGTACTTC. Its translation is CASTWGAGVRETQYF.

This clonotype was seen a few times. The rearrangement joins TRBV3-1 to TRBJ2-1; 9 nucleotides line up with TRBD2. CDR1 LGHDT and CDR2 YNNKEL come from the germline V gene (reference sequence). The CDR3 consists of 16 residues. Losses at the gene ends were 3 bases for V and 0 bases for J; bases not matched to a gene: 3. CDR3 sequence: CASSHFSGSSYNEQFF. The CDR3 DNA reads TGTGCCAGCAGCCATTTTAGCGGGAGCTCCTACAATGAGCAGTTCTTC.

The CDR3 is CATSRQEGQYNSPLHF. The DNA for the CDR3 is TGTGCCACCAGCAGACAGGAGGGGCAGTATAATTCACCCCTCCACTTT. The gene calls are TRBV15 and TRBJ1-6; D is possibly TRBD1 (5 bases). The germline V gene has CDR1 LNHNV and CDR2 YYDKDF (reference sequence). The CDR3 sequence is 16 residues long. The V and J ends lost 2 bases and 4 bases respectively, with 12 bases between them. Variable domain in full (rest from reference TRBV15 and TRBJ1-6): DAMVIQNPRYQVTQFGKPVTLSCSQTLNHNVMYWYQQKSSQAPKLLFHYYDKDFNNEADTPDNFQSRRPNTSFCFLDIRSPGLGDTAMYLCATSRQEGQYNSPLHFGNGTRLTVT.

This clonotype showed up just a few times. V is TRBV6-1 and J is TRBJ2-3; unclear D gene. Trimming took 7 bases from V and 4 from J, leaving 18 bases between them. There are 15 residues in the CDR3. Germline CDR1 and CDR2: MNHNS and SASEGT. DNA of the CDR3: TGTGCCAGCAATGGGGATCCAGCTAACGCAGATACGCAGTATTTT. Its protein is CASNGDPANADTQYF.

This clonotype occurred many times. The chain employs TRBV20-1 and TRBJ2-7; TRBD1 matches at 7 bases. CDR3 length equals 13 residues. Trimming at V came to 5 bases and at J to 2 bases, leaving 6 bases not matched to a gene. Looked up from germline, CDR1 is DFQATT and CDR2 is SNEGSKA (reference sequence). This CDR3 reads CSAWTGQTYEQYV. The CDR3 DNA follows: TGCAGTGCTTGGACGGGACAGACCTACGAGCAGTACGTC.

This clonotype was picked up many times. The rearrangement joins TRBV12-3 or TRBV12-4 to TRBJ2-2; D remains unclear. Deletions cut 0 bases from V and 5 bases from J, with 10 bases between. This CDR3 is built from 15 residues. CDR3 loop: CASSLAQQYTGELFF. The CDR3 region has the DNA TGTGCCAGCAGTTTAGCGCAGCAGTATACCGGGGAGCTGTTTTTT.